This TCR beta chain is from a study of T cell responses to AZD1222 COVID-19 vaccine. With regard to this clone: What it binds is not known.

Study-level points and caveats: Clonal diversity was possibly underestimated; the donors were predominantly white British and more often female. An increase in Spike-specific TCR breadth and depth was observed after two AZD1222 doses. Sampling captured repertoires only after the peak T cell response.

Profiling relied on immunoSEQ multiplex PCR, and the TCRdb table lists in-frame clones only, not all of them. The sample records some 110,000 clones, around 90% being singletons. V lost 1 base and J 1 base, leaving 2 bases between the germline ends. Germline CDR1 is LGHNA and CDR2 is YSLEER. CDR3 size: 13 residues. The V gene is TRBV4-3, the J gene TRBJ1-5; D is undetermined. The receptor was isolated from an adult who received the AZD1222 COVID-19 vaccine. The material sequenced was peripheral blood, taken 28 days after the second AZD1222 dose. The CDR3, as DNA: TGCGCCAGCAGCCAAGCAAGCAATCAGCCCCAGCATTTT. Protein sequence: CASSQASNQPQHF.